Below, 20 T cell receptor beta chains from the same sample are listed, as sequenced in a study of cytomegalovirus exposure and HLA in healthy donors. A multiplex PCR was run with 60 Vbeta primers and 13 Jbeta primers. Assay: immunoSEQ multiplex PCR; the TCRdb copy retains only in-frame clones and omits some. Of about 130,000 clones in the sample, roughly 71% were seen once. Sequenced material: PBMCs. These receptors originate from a woman in her forties or fifties in good health and CMV-seropositive.

This clone has more than one count but fewer than ten. V gene TRBV7-6 combines with J gene TRBJ1-1; a weak D match, TRBD1 (5 bases). From germline, CDR1 is SGHVS and CDR2 FNYEAQ. This CDR3 region has 15 residues. Trimming pared 2 bases from V and 3 bases from J, leaving 13 bases between. The CDR3 reads CASSLLGGLDTEAFF. CDR3 sequence (DNA): TGTGCCAGCAGCTTATTGGGGGGACTGGACACTGAAGCTTTCTTT.

The chain uses TRBV7-2 and TRBJ1-1; tentatively, D is TRBD1 (6 bases). Germline-derived CDR1 and CDR2 are SGHTA and FQGNSA. Trimming stripped 2 bases from V and 3 bases from J, with 19 bases between. The CDR3 covers 17 residues. The CDR3 DNA reads TGTGCCAGCAGCTTATTGTCATGGAGGGGGAGGGACACTGAAGCTTTCTTT. Its protein is CASSLLSWRGRDTEAFF.

This clone showed up just a few times. The DNA of the CDR3 is TGCGCCAGCAGATATCAACCTAGGACAGGGGGCTTAACGAACACTGAAGCTTTCTTT. This translates into CASRYQPRTGGLTNTEAFF. J is TRBJ1-1 and V is TRBV5-1, with 11 nucleotides matching TRBD1. The CDR3 is made up of 19 amino acids. Germline-derived CDR1 and CDR2 are SGHRS and YFSETQ. V trimming: 5 bases; J trimming: 1 base; junction bases outside the gene matches: 16.

This clone has just a few counts. This chain connects TRBV21-1 to TRBJ2-2; TRBD1 is taken as the D call from the table, unchecked against the DNA. TRBV21-1 is assigned pseudogene status. CDR3 length equals 17 residues. The DNA for the CDR3 is TGTGCCAGCAGCAGAAATAGGGGTCCCTCCAAGGCCGGGGAGCTGTTTTTT. Its translation is CASSRNRGPSKAGELFF.

V usage is TRBV7-9 and J usage is TRBJ2-7; weak D call: TRBD2 (5 bases). V dropped 5 bases and J dropped 5 bases, with 10 bases sitting between them. This CDR3 region has 12 residues. Germline values: CDR1 SEHNR, CDR2 FQNEAQ (reference sequence). DNA of the CDR3: TGTGCCAGCAGCCGTGGGCGGGACGAGCAGTACTTC. Protein: CASSRGRDEQYF.

The V gene is TRBV7-2, the J gene TRBJ1-2; D unresolved. CDR3 length equals 18 residues. The germline CDR1 and CDR2 sequences are SGHTA and FQGNSA. Trimming pared 1 base from V and 0 bases from J, leaving 18 bases between. The chain's CDR3 is CASSLGPGGRQANYGYTF. Written as DNA, the CDR3 is TGTGCCAGCAGCTTAGGCCCGGGAGGACGACAAGCTAACTATGGCTACACCTTC.

V usage is TRBV9 and J usage is TRBJ2-3, with D perhaps TRBD2 (6 bases). The CDR3 covers 14 residues. V was pared by 0 bases and J by 3 bases, with 8 bases between. Germline V CDR1 and CDR2: SGDLS, YYNGEE. This chain's CDR3 is CASSVVGGTDTQYF. The CDR3 bases are TGTGCCAGCAGCGTAGTGGGAGGTACAGATACGCAGTATTTT. Full variable domain (missing parts from reference TRBV9 and TRBJ2-3): DSGVTQTPKHLITATGQRVTLRCSPRSGDLSVYWYQQSLDQGLQFLIQYYNGEERAKGNILERFSAQQFPDLHSELNLSSLELGDSALYFCASSVVGGTDTQYFGPGTRLTVL.

V is TRBV28 and J is TRBJ2-5; 9 bases align to TRBD1. The CDR3 sequence is 14 residues long. Germline loops: CDR1 MDHEN, CDR2 SYDVKM. V was pared by 5 bases and J by 5 bases, with 6 bases of the junction left unmatched. In DNA form, the CDR3 reads TGTGCCAGCAGTACAGGGGGCTCGAGGGAGACCCAGTACTTC. It yields the protein CASSTGGSRETQYF.

The chain combines TRBV11-3 with TRBJ1-4; D remains ambiguous. The germline V and J ends were trimmed by 5 bases and 3 bases, with 13 bases remaining between them. CDR3 size: 15 residues. CDR1 and CDR2 (germline): SGHNT, YENEEA. This chain's CDR3 is CASSPRLGSNEKLFF. The CDR3 DNA sequence: TGTGCCAGCAGCCCACGACTGGGTTCTAATGAAAAACTGTTTTTT.

The genes are TRBV6-1 and TRBJ1-1, with D maybe TRBD1 (5 bases). This CDR3 is 14 amino acids long. Trimming cost V 6 bases and J 2 bases, with 13 bases left between them. Looked up from germline, CDR1 is MNHNS and CDR2 is SASEGT. The CDR3 DNA sequence: TGTGCCAGCAGGGTCGGACAAGATAACACTGAAGCTTTCTTT. Translated, it gives CASRVGQDNTEAFF.

This sequence joins TRBV18 and TRBJ1-1; D is undetermined. Germline lookup yields CDR1 KGHSH and CDR2 LQKENI. The CDR3 is 13 residues long. V was pared by 2 bases and J by 5 bases, with 9 bases between. CDR3 nucleotide sequence: TGTGCCAGCTCACCAGAGGAAGAGACTGAAGCTTTCTTT. Protein: CASSPEEETEAFF. Full variable domain (remainder filled in from reference TRBV18 and TRBJ1-1): NAGVMQNPRHLVRRRGQEARLRCSPMKGHSHVYWYRQLPEEGLKFMVYLQKENIIDESGMPKERFSAEFPKEGPSILRIQQVVRGDSAAYFCASSPEEETEAFFGQGTRLTVV.

This clone showed up just once. The CDR3 nucleotides are TGTGCCAGCAGCCCGGGACTAGCGGGGGGGCCATCACGAGAGACCCAGTACTTC. Its protein is CASSPGLAGGPSRETQYF. This chain joins TRBV5-4 and TRBJ2-5; TRBD2 agrees at 16 bases. V dropped 4 bases and J dropped 4; count of bases not matched to a gene: 10. Germline V gene lookup returns CDR1 SGHNT and CDR2 YYREEE (reference sequence). CDR3 length equals 18 residues.

This clone was counted a few times. The rearrangement uses TRBV10-2 and TRBJ1-3; D is undetermined. The V gene's germline CDR1 is WSHSY and CDR2 SAAADI. CDR3 size: 15 residues. The V and J ends lost 3 bases and 0 bases respectively, with 9 bases between them. The chain's CDR3 is CASSDRVFSGNTIYF. The CDR3 bases are TGCGCCAGCAGTGACCGGGTGTTCTCTGGAAACACCATATATTTT.

This chain joins TRBV19 and TRBJ1-2; possible D gene TRBD1, 5 bases. This CDR3 is 14 amino acids long. With 3 bases removed from V and 7 bases from J, the gap between germline ends came to 15 bases. CDR1 and CDR2 from the germline V gene are LNHDA and SQIVND (reference sequence). CDR3 DNA: TGTGCCAGTAGTATGAACGGGGGTTTGCGTGGCTACACCTTC. It specifies CASSMNGGLRGYTF.

The chain recombines TRBV19 with TRBJ2-7; 9 bases line up with TRBD2. The CDR3 spans 15 residues. Germline V gene lookup returns CDR1 LNHDA and CDR2 SQIVND (reference sequence). The V gene end was trimmed by 3 bases and the J gene end by 7 bases; junction bases not matched to a gene: 10. CDR3 region: CASSIVSGGPSEQYF. As DNA, the CDR3 is TGTGCCAGTAGTATTGTTAGCGGGGGACCTTCAGAGCAGTACTTC.

This clone is a singleton in its sample. This sample also contains other DNA sequences that code for the same CDR3. The CDR3 is CASSETRDTQYF. The CDR3 DNA is TGTGCCAGCAGTGAGACTAGGGATACGCAGTATTTT. The V call is TRBV2, the J call TRBJ2-3; a weak D match, TRBD2 (6 bases). Germline CDR1 is SNHLY and CDR2 is FYNNEI. The CDR3 is made up of 12 amino acids. Trimming removed 3 bases at V and 6 bases at J, with 7 bases between.

DNA of the CDR3: TGTGCCAGCTCACCCCCGACTAGCGCGAATGAGCAGTTCTTC. The encoded protein is CASSPPTSANEQFF. This chain joins TRBV18 and TRBJ2-1; 8 bases map to TRBD2. With V trimmed by 3 bases and J by 7 bases, 5 bases remained unmatched. This CDR3 region has 14 residues. Looked up from germline, CDR1 is KGHSH and CDR2 is LQKENI.

This rearrangement joins TRBV5-4 to TRBJ1-1, with D perhaps TRBD1 (5 bases). This CDR3 contains 15 residues. CDR1 is SGHNT, CDR2 YYREEE, per germline (reference sequence). The V end was cut by 0 bases, the J end by 1 base, with 10 bases between. CDR3 DNA: TGTGCCAGCAGCTTGGGGGGACTCCGGAACACTGAAGCTTTCTTT. Encoded protein: CASSLGGLRNTEAFF.

The chain uses TRBV4-1 and TRBJ2-2; 9 nucleotides agree with TRBD2. CDR3 size: 16 residues. The V gene end was trimmed by 6 bases and the J gene end by 5 bases; junction bases not matched to a gene: 10. The germline V gene encodes CDR1 MGHRA and CDR2 YSYEKL. DNA for the CDR3: TGCGCCAGCAGGCTTCTAGCGGGGCGGAAAACCGGGGAGCTGTTTTTT. It translates to CASRLLAGRKTGELFF.

The chain employs TRBV9 and TRBJ2-7; 8 bases fit TRBD1. The CDR3 length is 14 residues. V lost 3 bases to trimming and J lost 3 bases; unmatched junction nucleotides: 5. From germline, CDR1 is SGDLS and CDR2 YYNGEE. CDR3 in amino acids: CASSASGQGYEQYF. In nucleotides, the CDR3 is TGTGCCAGCAGCGCCTCAGGACAGGGCTACGAGCAGTACTTC.